The 27 T cell receptor beta chains below come from one sample, sequenced in a study of T cells in women clearing cervical HPV infection (dated by TCRdb to the late 2010s). The library came from the immunoSEQ multiplex PCR assay. TCRdb mirrors the immuneACCESS table, restricted to in-frame sequences. Some clones are absent from its copies; in checked studies, under half trace to an unresolved V gene, and the reason for the others is unknown. This sample's table has entries for some 30,000 clones. The top ten clones comprise 3.1% of the sample. Material for sequencing was blood buffy coat. The receptors originated from a woman between 18 and 69 years old with a cervical HPV16 infection that either progressed to CIN3+ or cleared (not recorded which).

With respect to this clone: With the read ending 3 residues before the CDR3 end, the germline J gene is used to fill in that end. The chain combines TRBV12-3 or TRBV12-4 with TRBJ2-3; 12 bases are a match to TRBD2. This CDR3 has 16 amino acids. Trimming removed 3 bases from V and 2 bases from J; junction bases left unmatched: 3. Incomplete CDR3 DNA: TGTGCCAGCAGTTTGGCTAGCGGGGGGGTCACAGATACG. It is translated as CASSLASGGVTDT. The entire CDR3 is CASSLASGGVTDTQYF.

Concerning this clone itself: The DNA ends 3 residues before the CDR3 does, and the rest of the CDR3 is filled in from the germline J gene. J is TRBJ1-5 and V is TRBV20-1, with a weak D call TRBD1 (5 bases). The CDR3 runs to 13 residues. V gave up 5 bases and J gave up 9 bases, with 17 bases separating them. Germline CDR1 reads DFQATT; CDR2 reads SNEGSKA (reference sequence). The chain's CDR3 is CSAPLGGARPQHF. Partial CDR3 DNA: TGCAGTGCTCCCTTGGGTGGGGCGCGGCCC.

On this clone: The junction departs from germline at one end; a sequencing error may be responsible. The read comes to an end 3 residues before the CDR3 does, leaving the germline J gene to fill in the end. Other nucleotide sequences in the sample specify the same CDR3. The rearrangement joins TRBV18 to TRBJ1-3, with 7 bases fitting TRBD1. Germline CDR1 and CDR2: KGHSH and LQKENI. This CDR3 comprises 18 residues. The part of the CDR3 DNA that was read is TGTGCCAGCTCACCACCGAACAGGGGCCCCCGCTCTGGAAACACA. Translation gives CASSPPNRGPRSGNT. The complete CDR3 protein is CASSPPNRGPRSGNTIYF.

Notes on this clone: The read terminates 3 residues before the CDR3 end, so the remaining end is supplied by the germline J gene. The rearrangement uses TRBV6-1 and TRBJ2-2, with D possibly being TRBD1 (6 bases). Germline CDR1 MNHNS, CDR2 SASEGT. The CDR3 spans 14 residues. The part of the CDR3 DNA that was read is TGTGCCAGCAGTGAAAGCTGGGGGCATGAAAAG. Encoded protein: CASSESWGHEK. From start to end, the CDR3 is CASSESWGHEKLFF.

With respect to this clone: Coverage ceases 3 residues before the CDR3 finishes, and the germline J gene fills in the end. The genes are TRBV12-5 and TRBJ1-5; maybe TRBD1 (5 bases). Per germline, CDR1 LGHNT and CDR2 FRNRAP. V was pared by 5 bases and J by 7 bases, with 21 bases between. The CDR3 has 16 amino acids. Partial CDR3 DNA: TGTGCTAGTGGTCCAGAGACCCCGACAGTCACGCAGCCC. It codes for CASGPETPTVTQP. The CDR3 reads in full as CASGPETPTVTQPQHF.

On this clone itself: The read gets to within 3 residues of the CDR3 end, and the germline J gene fills in the rest. This chain joins TRBV18 and TRBJ1-5; TRBD1 might be the D (6 bases). CDR3 length: 15 amino acids. V lost 3 bases and J 0 bases, leaving 9 bases between the germline ends. Germline values: CDR1 KGHSH, CDR2 LQKENI. CDR3 DNA (partial): TGTGCCAGCTCACCCCAGGGGAATAGCAATCAGCCC. Encoded protein: CASSPQGNSNQP. The whole CDR3 reads CASSPQGNSNQPQHF.

As concerns this clone: From the germline J gene comes the end of the CDR3, since the read stops 3 residues before it. This chain connects TRBV5-1 to TRBJ2-5; D uncertain. The CDR3 runs 15 residues. Germline CDR1 reads SGHRS; CDR2 reads YFSETQ. The CDR3 sequence: CASSLLGISTDTQYF. The DNA read from the CDR3 is TGCGCCAGCAGCTTGCTGGGTATAAGCACAGATACC.

Comment on this clone: The CDR3 is cut off 3 residues early in the read; its end comes from the germline J gene. The chain carries TRBV5-6 and TRBJ1-1; the match to TRBD1 covers 9 bases. The junction had 8 bases not matched to a gene; V was cut back by 3 bases and J by 5 bases. This CDR3 is built from 15 residues. Looked up from germline, CDR1 is SGHDT and CDR2 is YYEEEE. CDR3 DNA, as far as it was read: TGTGCCAGCAGCTCCGGGACAGGGATCAGTACTGAA. Translating gives CASSSGTGISTE. The CDR3, in full, reads CASSSGTGISTEAFF.

On this clone itself: The read finishes 3 residues shy of the CDR3 end, and the germline J gene is used to complete it. V gene TRBV2 combines with J gene TRBJ2-7; D perhaps matches TRBD1 (6 bases). The germline gives CDR1 SNHLY, CDR2 FYNNEI. The CDR3 runs to 14 residues. V lost 4 bases and J lost 3, with 13 bases in between. CDR3 bases read: TGTGCCAGCAGTGTTGAGGGACATAACTACGAG. Amino acids: CASSVEGHNYE. The whole CDR3 region reads CASSVEGHNYEQYF. Supplemented by reference TRBV2 and TRBJ2-7, the full variable domain reads EPEVTQTPSHQVTQMGQEVILRCVPISNHLYFYWYRQILGQKVEFLVSFYNNEISEKSEIFDDQFSVERPDGSNFTLKIRSTKLEDSAMYFCASSVEGHNYEQYFGPGTRLTVT.

Points on this clone: Mismatch with germline at one junction end may stem from a read error. The CDR3 end is not reached by the read, which stops 3 residues before it; the germline J gene fills it in. The same CDR3 arises from other DNA sequences in this sample as well. The chain employs TRBV2 and TRBJ1-3; 7 bases fit TRBD1. The CDR3 is 15 amino acids. Per the germline V gene, CDR1 is SNHLY and CDR2 is FYNNEI. CDR3 DNA, as far as it was read: TGTGCCAGCAGTGAACGGGGACAGAAGGGAAACACA. Its translation: CASSERGQKGNT. The full CDR3 protein is CASSERGQKGNTIYF.

This clone is medium-sized by frequency. The read terminates 3 residues before the CDR3 end, so the remaining end is supplied by the germline J gene. The chain carries TRBV7-3 and TRBJ2-3, with 7 nucleotides matching TRBD1. The CDR3 covers 13 residues. Germline CDR1 reads SGHTA; CDR2 reads FQGTGA. Losses at the gene ends were 5 bases for V and 3 bases for J; bases not matched to a gene: 2. CDR3 residues: CASSPTGTDTQYF. The sequenced CDR3 bases are TGTGCCAGCAGCCCGACAGGGACAGATACG.

To note about this clone: The CDR3 end falls 3 residues outside the read, so it is completed with the germline J gene. The V gene is TRBV20-1, the J gene TRBJ1-1, with 7 positions matching TRBD1. V dropped 2 bases and J dropped 0; count of bases not matched to a gene: 6. The CDR3 length is 15 residues. Germline assignment: CDR1 DFQATT and CDR2 SNEGSKA (reference sequence). CDR3 DNA (partial): TGCAGTGCTAGATATACAGGGGTGATGAACACTGAA. This gives the protein CSARYTGVMNTE. The whole CDR3 sequence is CSARYTGVMNTEAFF.

Concerning this clone: The missing CDR3 end, 3 residues past where the read stops, is filled in from the germline J gene. The rearrangement uses TRBV14 and TRBJ1-2; no reliable D call. V shed 3 bases and J shed 1 base, with 9 bases lying between them. Per germline, CDR1 SGHDN and CDR2 FVKESK. CDR3 size: 14 residues. The CDR3 is CASSQQEYNYGYTF. The covered CDR3 bases are TGTGCCAGCAGCCAGCAGGAGTATAACTATGGC.

Comments on this clone: The junction and the germline gene differ at one end; a read error may be behind it. The CDR3 end is not reached by the read, which stops 3 residues before it; the germline J gene fills it in. This CDR3 is also generated by other DNA sequences in the sample. V gene TRBV18 combines with J gene TRBJ1-3; D call uncertain. This CDR3 contains 15 residues. In germline, CDR1 is KGHSH, CDR2 LQKENI. The sequenced part of the CDR3 DNA is TGTGCCAGCTCAGTTACAGCTTACTCTGGAAACACG. The encoded protein is CASSVTAYSGNT. The whole CDR3 protein reads CASSVTAYSGNTIYF.

In regard to this clone: The read falls 3 residues short of the CDR3 end, and the missing part is taken from the germline J gene. This chain connects TRBV7-8 to TRBJ2-3, with D perhaps matching TRBD2 (5 bases). The germline V gene encodes CDR1 SGHVS and CDR2 FQNEAQ. The CDR3 spans 15 residues. The CDR3 region is CASSAKVGLPETQYF. Partial CDR3 DNA: TGTGCCAGCAGCGCTAAGGTTGGACTCCCGGAGACG. The full variable domain, in which reference TRBV7-8 and TRBJ2-3 provide the parts outside the CDR3, is GAGVSQSPRYKVAKRGQDVALRCDPISGHVSLFWYQQALGQGPEFLTYFQNEAQLDKSGLPSDRFFAERPEGSVSTLKIQRTQQEDSAVYLCASSAKVGLPETQYFGPGTRLTVL.

For this clone: The read falls 3 residues short of the CDR3 end, and the missing part is taken from the germline J gene. This sequence joins TRBV20-1 and TRBJ2-2; TRBD1 aligns across 7 bases. The V gene's germline CDR1 is DFQATT and CDR2 SNEGSKA (reference sequence). The CDR3 contains 14 residues. Losses at the gene ends were 4 bases for V and 4 bases for J; bases not matched to a gene: 6. CDR3 DNA (partial): TGCAGTGCTAACCGGGACAGAGCCACCGGGGAG. It specifies CSANRDRATGE. The whole CDR3 region reads CSANRDRATGELFF.

A word on this clone: The CDR3 goes on 3 residues after the read ends, and that part is filled in from the germline J gene. The V gene is TRBV12-3 or TRBV12-4, the J gene TRBJ2-3; D gene unclear. This CDR3 is 13 amino acids long. V was cut by 2 bases and J by 0 bases, with 3 bases left in between. CDR3: CASSLLSTDTQYF. The CDR3 DNA, read in part, is TGTGCCAGCAGTTTACTGAGCACAGATACG.

In the case of this clone: The read falls 3 residues short of the CDR3 end, and the missing part is taken from the germline J gene. V is TRBV10-3 and J is TRBJ1-5, with TRBD1 as a possible D gene (6 bases). Looked up from germline, CDR1 is ENHRY and CDR2 is SYGVKD. The CDR3 has 18 residues. Trimming shortened V by 3 bases and J by 2 bases, and 20 bases separated the two germline ends. CDR3 DNA, as far as it was read: TGTGCCATCAGTGATATAAACAGGGCCCTAGGAGGCAATCAGCCC. Its protein is CAISDINRALGGNQP. The full CDR3 sequence reads CAISDINRALGGNQPQHF.

A note on this clone: At one boundary the junction diverges from the germline segment, which might be a read error. Distinct nucleotide sequences in the sample also encode this CDR3. Partial CDR3 DNA: TGTGCCAGTAGCCTCCGGGACAGTAGATCAAACACG. This codes for CASSLRDSRSNT. The CDR3 reads in full as CASSLRDSRSNTIYF. This chain joins TRBV19 and TRBJ1-3; 7 bases are shared with TRBD1. The read halts 3 residues ahead of the CDR3 end, with the missing end drawn from the germline J gene. Germline CDR1 reads LNHDA; CDR2 reads SQIVND (reference sequence). The CDR3 is 15 amino acids.

This CDR3 reads CASSETRGGGNQPQHF. Partial CDR3 DNA: TGTGCCAGCAGTGAAACTAGGGGGGGCGGCAATCAGCCC. This chain uses TRBV2 with TRBJ1-5, with D tentatively TRBD1 (6 bases). The sequenced fragment ends 3 residues before the CDR3 boundary, so the rest is inferred from the germline J gene. The length of the CDR3 is 16 residues. Trimming pared 2 bases from V and 2 bases from J, leaving 13 bases between. Germline assignment: CDR1 SNHLY and CDR2 FYNNEI.

The CDR3 sequence is CASRVGGGENTEAFF. The CDR3 DNA, read in part, is TGCGCCAGCAGGGTGGGTGGGGGGGAGAACACTGAA. This chain links TRBV5-1 with TRBJ1-1, with a tentative D call TRBD1 (5 bases). The read falls 3 residues short of the CDR3 end, and the missing part is taken from the germline J gene. This CDR3 is built from 15 residues. Germline CDR1 reads SGHRS; CDR2 reads YFSETQ. The V and J ends lost 5 bases and 1 base respectively, with 15 bases between them.

The chain's CDR3 is CASSPTAYGYTF. The sequenced part of the CDR3 DNA is TGTGCCAGCAGCCCTACAGCTTATGGC. The chain employs TRBV6-2 or TRBV6-3 and TRBJ1-2; no definite D call. The CDR3 extends 3 residues past the end of the read, so its final part is completed from the germline J gene. V was pared by 6 bases and J by 5 bases, with 10 bases between. Germline CDR1 and CDR2: MNHEY and SVGEGT. The CDR3 has 12 residues.

Points on this clone: The read is 3 residues too short to cover the CDR3 end, so that end is filled in from the germline J gene. The V gene is TRBV7-2, the J gene TRBJ1-2; tentative D call: TRBD1 (6 bases). The CDR3 contains 14 residues. Germline V gene sequence: CDR1 SGHTA, CDR2 FQGNSA. CDR3 bases read: TGTGCCAGCAGCTTGGCGGGGGGGCCAGATACC. It codes for CASSLAGGPDT. The full CDR3 sequence reads CASSLAGGPDTYTF.

Comments on this clone: The read stops 3 residues short of the end of the CDR3; the missing end is completed from the germline J gene. The chain links TRBV5-1 to TRBJ2-7; 9 nucleotides line up with TRBD2. Germline values: CDR1 SGHRS, CDR2 YFSETQ. V dropped 4 bases and J dropped 5; count of bases not matched to a gene: 13. The CDR3 is 16 amino acids. This CDR3 reads CASSLDPAGGPNEQYF. The sequenced CDR3 bases are TGCGCCAGCAGCCTCGACCCGGCGGGGGGGCCCAACGAG. The full variable domain, completed using reference TRBV5-1 and TRBJ2-7, is KAGVTQTPRYLIKTRGQQVTLSCSPISGHRSVSWYQQTPGQGLQFLFEYFSETQRNKGNFPGRFSGRQFSNSRSEMNVSTLELGDSALYLCASSLDPAGGPNEQYFGPGTRLTVT.

Details on this clone: The read terminates 3 residues ahead of where the CDR3 ends, so the germline J gene completes it. This chain links TRBV20-1 with TRBJ2-1; TRBD2 matches at 7 bases. CDR3 size: 17 residues. Germline V gives CDR1 DFQATT, CDR2 SNEGSKA (reference sequence). Unmatched junction bases numbered 13, after V lost 5 bases and J lost 0 bases. The sequenced CDR3 bases are TGCAGTGCTTGGCTAGGGGCGGGGGATAGCTCCTACAATGAG. Residues: CSAWLGAGDSSYNE. The entire CDR3 protein is CSAWLGAGDSSYNEQFF.

On this clone itself: Coverage ceases 3 residues before the CDR3 finishes, and the germline J gene fills in the end. This chain links TRBV19 with TRBJ2-5, with 8 positions matching TRBD1. The CDR3 contains 15 residues. Germline CDR1 and CDR2: LNHDA and SQIVND (reference sequence). Trimming at V came to 5 bases and at J to 4 bases, leaving 9 bases not matched to a gene. CDR3 bases read: TGTGCCAGTAGTTCAGACAGGGGTAGTGGAGAGACC. Amino acids: CASSSDRGSGET. The complete CDR3 reads CASSSDRGSGETQYF.

Comments on this clone: The read comes to an end 3 residues before the CDR3 does, leaving the germline J gene to fill in the end. This chain joins TRBV5-6 and TRBJ1-2; D call uncertain. V was cut by 0 bases and J by 4 bases, with 10 bases left in between. Germline CDR1 reads SGHDT; CDR2 reads YYEEEE. The CDR3 consists of 14 residues. The CDR3 DNA, read in part, is TGTGCCAGCAGCTTGGGAGGCCTCTCCTATGGC. This encodes CASSLGGLSYG. The entire CDR3 protein is CASSLGGLSYGYTF.